The entry below gives a single T cell receptor beta chain sequence along with its context. The target antigen is unknown. Measured with immunoSEQ multiplex PCR; TCRdb has only the in-frame clones, and not every one. The sample has tens of thousands of clones; about 83% are singletons. These data come from a study of OX40 agonist ivuxolimab in advanced cancers. Trimming cost V 4 bases and J 4 bases; bases outside gene matches: 13. Looked up from germline, CDR1 is MGHRA and CDR2 is YSYEKL. The CDR3 spans 17 residues. Study findings and constraints: The average count of expanded clones was higher among CD8+ T cells than among CD4+. Circulating CD4+ and CD8+ T cells showed clonal expansion by week 6 at 0.1 to 3.0 mg/kg.

Autoimmune disease history or systemic immunosuppression was exclusionary. Samples were taken at baseline and on day 1 of cycles 4 and 7. The rearrangement links TRBV4-1 to TRBJ1-5; 7 bases match TRBD1. The source of this sequence is an adult with an advanced solid tumor such as melanoma, head and neck, liver or kidney cancer. The sample here was CD4+ or CD8+ T cells sorted from blood, taken in a trial of the OX40 agonist ivuxolimab. The DNA for the CDR3 is TGCGCCAGCAGCCCGAGATACGACAGGGCGCTTAATCAGCCCCAGCATTTT. It specifies CASSPRYDRALNQPQHF.